This TCR beta chain was found in a study of cytomegalovirus exposure and HLA in healthy donors. Study results and limitations: The authors enumerated over 150 TCR beta chains as linked to cytomegalovirus. When a later analysis was performed, an Asian-associated ancestry cluster reportedly had fewer N-insertions than the roughly 630-donor mean. Analysis was carried out at a later point, and it linked a missense DCLRE1C variant to TCR beta V- and J-gene trimming.

The PCR used 60 Vbeta and 13 Jbeta primers. Here immunoSEQ multiplex PCR was the method, and the copy in TCRdb shows in-frame clones only, minus some. The sample consists of 120,000 to 150,000 clones, nearly 80% of them appearing once. Germline-derived CDR1 and CDR2 are MNHEY and SMNVEV (reference sequence). Trimming cost V 4 bases and J 8 bases, with 11 bases left between them. The CDR3 is 12 amino acids. Only a few counts were recorded for this clone. Its cognate antigen is unknown. The genes are TRBV27 and TRBJ1-2; D ambiguous. The TCR sequence derives from a man in his forties in good health and CMV-seropositive. The sample was PBMCs. The CDR3 DNA follows: TGTGCCAGCAGTTCGGGAAGCGGGGGCTACACCTTC. This gives the protein CASSSGSGGYTF.